A selection of T cell receptor beta chains follows, all from one sample in a study of tumor-infiltrating lymphocytes in primary liver carcinoma. Using its own MiXCR run on the multiplex PCR reads, TCRdb lists one record per CDR3 protein. The table has some 94,000 distinct CDR3 sequences, almost 70% seen once. The sample taken for sequencing was liver tumor tissue from sampling region 5. These receptors all stem from a woman aged 60 to 75 with primary liver carcinoma and hepatitis B virus infection. The CDR3 runs from the conserved cysteine through the conserved F or W. Each record gives: D gene, V gene, clone size, J gene, CDR3 protein. A D gene is named only where the DNA matches it firmly. Size tells how often a clone was seen (once, few, many) or the class of an expanded clone, and some rows leave it out.

d_gene: -
v_gene: TRBV7-3
abundance: -
j_gene: TRBJ2-1
CDR3aa: CASSLRESGGLSFNEQFF

d_gene: -
v_gene: TRBV28
abundance: many
j_gene: TRBJ1-2
CDR3aa: CASSLAAYGYTF

d_gene: -
v_gene: TRBV11-2
abundance: -
j_gene: TRBJ1-2
CDR3aa: CGSSLVRASGGGYTF

d_gene: TRBD2
v_gene: TRBV11-2
abundance: -
j_gene: TRBJ2-7
CDR3aa: CASNFQPGGKQYF

d_gene: -
v_gene: TRBV28
abundance: -
j_gene: TRBJ2-2
CDR3aa: CASNGRGLETGELFF

d_gene: -
v_gene: TRBV30
abundance: -
j_gene: TRBJ2-1
CDR3aa: CTWSLGPGDYNGQFF

d_gene: TRBD1
v_gene: TRBV7-9
abundance: -
j_gene: TRBJ1-3
CDR3aa: CVSRRTGNTIYF

d_gene: -
v_gene: TRBV4-1
abundance: -
j_gene: TRBJ2-1
CDR3aa: CASSSKGGSSYNEHFF

d_gene: -
v_gene: TRBV29-1
abundance: -
j_gene: TRBJ1-4
CDR3aa: CSVRDSQGFNEKLFF

d_gene: -
v_gene: TRBV9
abundance: -
j_gene: TRBJ2-1
CDR3aa: CASSPVGDSYTYNEQFF

d_gene: TRBD1
v_gene: TRBV7-8
abundance: many
j_gene: TRBJ2-7
CDR3aa: CASSSRQGPYEQYF

d_gene: TRBD2
v_gene: TRBV5-6
abundance: many
j_gene: TRBJ2-5
CDR3aa: CASSLGSRGRGGLDARETQYF

d_gene: -
v_gene: TRBV11-1
abundance: once
j_gene: TRBJ2-5
CDR3aa: CASTQGSHETQYF

d_gene: -
v_gene: TRBV4-1
abundance: -
j_gene: TRBJ1-1
CDR3aa: CASNQESQVNTEAFF

d_gene: TRBD1
v_gene: TRBV11-1
abundance: once
j_gene: -
CDR3aa: CASSHRAGTGVQQFF

d_gene: TRBD1
v_gene: TRBV6-4
abundance: -
j_gene: TRBJ2-4
CDR3aa: CANSETGGDSKNIQYF

d_gene: -
v_gene: TRBV12-3/TRBV12-4
abundance: many
j_gene: TRBJ2-5
CDR3aa: CASSPILVGTQYF

d_gene: -
v_gene: TRBV12-3/TRBV12-4
abundance: medium-sized
j_gene: TRBJ1-1
CDR3aa: CASSSGAEAFF

d_gene: -
v_gene: TRBV11-2
abundance: -
j_gene: TRBJ2-2
CDR3aa: CANSSDRTGELFF

d_gene: TRBD1
v_gene: TRBV20-1
abundance: -
j_gene: TRBJ1-5
CDR3aa: CSATGGGSNQPQHF

d_gene: TRBD2
v_gene: TRBV6-6
abundance: -
j_gene: TRBJ2-1
CDR3aa: CACSAGTSGIWVDEQFF

d_gene: -
v_gene: TRBV7-2
abundance: once
j_gene: TRBJ1-3
CDR3aa: CASSPTLFSGNTIYF

d_gene: -
v_gene: TRBV7-8
abundance: many
j_gene: TRBJ2-7
CDR3aa: CASSPTGRGSYEQYF

d_gene: TRBD1
v_gene: TRBV7-9
abundance: many
j_gene: TRBJ2-7
CDR3aa: CASSDRDSYEQYF

d_gene: -
v_gene: TRBV5-5
abundance: -
j_gene: TRBJ2-3
CDR3aa: CDSGRGTSSADTQYF

d_gene: -
v_gene: TRBV10-3
abundance: few
j_gene: TRBJ2-4
CDR3aa: CAISESGLAKNIQYF

d_gene: -
v_gene: TRBV11-2
abundance: few
j_gene: TRBJ2-3
CDR3aa: CASSLGRGDAQYF

d_gene: -
v_gene: TRBV6-1
abundance: -
j_gene: TRBJ1-5
CDR3aa: CASLQSNQPQHF

d_gene: TRBD2
v_gene: TRBV25-1
abundance: few
j_gene: TRBJ2-1
CDR3aa: CVSSEREYIEQFF

d_gene: -
v_gene: TRBV7-9
abundance: -
j_gene: TRBJ2-5
CDR3aa: CASSLRVGGPEIQYF

d_gene: -
v_gene: TRBV29-1
abundance: medium-sized
j_gene: TRBJ2-3
CDR3aa: CSVRTSQLSGEQYF

d_gene: TRBD2
v_gene: TRBV29-1
abundance: -
j_gene: TRBJ2-3
CDR3aa: CSVESGAASGKGTQYF